The 5 T cell receptor beta chains presented below share a single source sample, sequenced in a study of blood T cells in healthy people across ages. Using a J-beta primer mix together with a sample-barcoded 5' primer, a second PCR was run for roughly 7 to 11 cycles. Using its own MiXCR run on the 5' RACE reads, TCRdb lists one record per CDR3 protein. The repertoire includes fewer than 750,000 distinct CDR3 sequences, over 40% of them detected once, and roughly 13% sits in the top ten. Sequencing was done on a sample of blood. These receptor sequences come from a woman aged 80 or older in good health.

J is TRBJ2-3 and V is TRBV20-1; D is ambiguous. V lost 4 bases to trimming and J lost 4 bases, with 12 bases between them. This CDR3 is 13 amino acids long. Germline V gives CDR1 DFQATT, CDR2 SNEGSKA (reference sequence). CDR3 DNA sequence: TGCAGTGCTATACGTGGGTCCGCAGATACGCAGTATTTT. Encoded protein: CSAIRGSADTQYF.

This clonotype was detected ten times or more. This rearrangement joins TRBV27 to TRBJ2-5; 16 nucleotides align to TRBD2. The trim removed 4 bases at V and 0 bases at J, leaving 2 bases unmatched. The CDR3 is 17 residues long. Looked up from germline, CDR1 is MNHEY and CDR2 is SMNVEV (reference sequence). The CDR3: CASSSGLAGGYQETQYF. The CDR3 region has the DNA TGTGCCAGCAGTTCGGGACTAGCGGGGGGGTACCAAGAGACCCAGTACTTC.

The chain links TRBV5-8 to TRBJ1-1, with TRBD1 matching over 8 bases. Germline values: CDR1 SGHTS, CDR2 YDEGEE. The CDR3 consists of 15 residues. Losses at the gene ends were 2 bases for V and 10 bases for J; bases not matched to a gene: 13. CDR3 in amino acids: CASSLHGTGVGGAFF. Here the CDR3 DNA reads TGTGCCAGCAGCTTACACGGGACAGGCGTTGGGGGAGCTTTCTTT.

This clonotype was detected ten times or more. V gene TRBV7-8 combines with J gene TRBJ2-3, with TRBD2 matching 10 bases. The CDR3 is 17 amino acids. Per germline, CDR1 SGHVS and CDR2 FQNEAQ. Trimming cost V 0 bases and J 5 bases; bases outside gene matches: 8. CDR3 protein: CASSLARLAGVLDTQYF. CDR3 in DNA: TGTGCCAGCAGCTTAGCGCGCCTAGCGGGAGTATTAGATACGCAGTATTTT.

The chain uses TRBV4-3 and TRBJ2-1, with 7 bases identical to TRBD2. The CDR3 runs 17 residues. Germline trimming cut 0 bases from V and 4 bases from J; bases unmatched to any gene: 9. Germline CDR1 and CDR2: LGHNA and YSLEER. CDR3 loop: CASSQDSRDYLYNEQFF. As DNA, the CDR3 is TGCGCCAGCAGCCAAGATAGCAGGGACTACCTTTACAATGAGCAGTTCTTC.